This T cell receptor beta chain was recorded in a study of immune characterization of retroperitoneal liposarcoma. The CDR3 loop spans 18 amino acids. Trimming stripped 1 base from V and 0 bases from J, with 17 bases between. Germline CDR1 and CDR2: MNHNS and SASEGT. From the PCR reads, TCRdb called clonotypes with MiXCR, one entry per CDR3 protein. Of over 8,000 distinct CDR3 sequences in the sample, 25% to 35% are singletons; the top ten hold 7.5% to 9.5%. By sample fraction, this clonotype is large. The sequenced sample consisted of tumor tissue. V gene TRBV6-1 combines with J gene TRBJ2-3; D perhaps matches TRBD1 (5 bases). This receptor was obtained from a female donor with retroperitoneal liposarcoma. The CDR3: CASSEGFVFQGSTDTQYF. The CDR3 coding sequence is TGTGCCAGCAGTGAAGGTTTTGTGTTTCAGGGAAGCACAGATACGCAGTATTTT.